This entry lists 18 T cell receptor beta chains sequenced from one sample in a study of blood T cell repertoires in COVID-19. Data came from immunoSEQ multiplex PCR; TCRdb stores just in-frame clones and leaves some out. The sample lists some 180,000 clones, 80% to 85% occurring once. The sequenced material came from PBMCs or T cells enriched from blood (not recorded which). The receptors shown here come from a woman in her 30s who had been exposed to COVID-19.

This clone occurred once. The rearrangement links TRBV6-1 to TRBJ1-2; tentative D call: TRBD1 (5 bases). CDR3 length: 13 amino acids. The V end lost 0 bases, the J end lost 12 bases, and 14 bases lay between the germline ends. Germline V lookup: CDR1 MNHNS, CDR2 SASEGT. The CDR3 DNA reads TGTGCCAGCAGTGAAGCGGACATTGGAGGGGACACCTTC. Encoded protein: CASSEADIGGDTF.

The rearrangement links TRBV5-1 to TRBJ1-1; D is undetermined. V was cut by 2 bases and J by 3 bases, with 11 bases left in between. From germline, CDR1 is SGHRS and CDR2 YFSETQ. The CDR3 is made up of 14 amino acids. The CDR3 loop is CASSLDTGYTEAFF. In DNA, the CDR3 is TGCGCCAGCAGCTTAGATACGGGATACACTGAAGCTTTCTTT.

The genes are TRBV2 and TRBJ1-1; 9 nucleotides match TRBD1. This CDR3 is 15 amino acids long. Trimming cost V 6 bases and J 1 base; bases outside gene matches: 6. Looked up from germline, CDR1 is SNHLY and CDR2 is FYNNEI. The CDR3 DNA is TGTGCCAGCAGGCCGGGACAGGGTCCGAACACTGAAGCTTTCTTT. Protein product: CASRPGQGPNTEAFF.

The gene calls are TRBV5-1 and TRBJ1-6, with TRBD1 matching 7 bases. V lost 10 bases to trimming and J lost 6 bases; unmatched junction nucleotides: 22. Looked up from germline, CDR1 is SGHRS and CDR2 is YFSETQ. The CDR3 covers 18 residues. CDR3 in amino acids: CAGHNRQGPHGGNSPLHF. The CDR3 bases are TGCGCCGGCCATAACAGACAGGGTCCCCACGGGGGTAATTCACCCCTCCACTTT. The entire variable domain, with the rest obtained from reference TRBV5-1 and TRBJ1-6, is as follows: KAGVTQTPRYLIKTRGQQVTLSCSPISGHRSVSWYQQTPGQGLQFLFEYFSETQRNKGNFPGRFSGRQFSNSRSEMNVSTLELGDSALYLCAGHNRQGPHGGNSPLHFGNGTRLTVT.

The sample holds a few counts of this clone. The rearrangement joins TRBV27 to TRBJ1-1; D uncertain. The V end was cut by 6 bases, the J end by 4 bases, with 12 bases between. The germline V gene has CDR1 MNHEY and CDR2 SMNVEV (reference sequence). The CDR3 covers 13 residues. The CDR3 region has the DNA TGTGCCAGCAGCTGGGTAGGGAGCACTGAAGCTTTCTTT. This encodes CASSWVGSTEAFF.

This chain links TRBV5-1 with TRBJ2-7; weak D call: TRBD1 (5 bases). The CDR3 has 14 residues. With 6 bases removed from V and 7 bases from J, the gap between germline ends came to 20 bases. Germline values: CDR1 SGHRS, CDR2 YFSETQ. CDR3 protein: CASTIGFGAREQYF. CDR3 DNA: TGCGCCAGCACTATCGGCTTTGGGGCGCGAGAGCAGTACTTC. The full variable domain, completed using reference TRBV5-1 and TRBJ2-7, is KAGVTQTPRYLIKTRGQQVTLSCSPISGHRSVSWYQQTPGQGLQFLFEYFSETQRNKGNFPGRFSGRQFSNSRSEMNVSTLELGDSALYLCASTIGFGAREQYFGPGTRLTVT.

This sequence joins TRBV7-3 and TRBJ1-1; D is ambiguous. Germline V gene sequence: CDR1 SGHTA, CDR2 FQGTGA. V was cut by 5 bases and J by 3 bases, with 13 bases left in between. The CDR3 length is 14 residues. The CDR3 bases are TGTGCCAGCAGCCCGAACCTCGGGGACACTGAAGCTTTCTTT. Its protein is CASSPNLGDTEAFF.

The CDR3 loop is CASSPEPTGHNSYEQYF. In nucleotides, the CDR3 is TGTGCCAGCTCACCCGAACCTACAGGGCACAACTCCTACGAGCAGTACTTC. V is TRBV18 and J is TRBJ2-7; possible D gene TRBD1, 6 bases. Between the trimmed V and J ends, which lost 3 bases and 0 bases, there was a span of 18 bases. CDR3 length equals 17 residues. Germline loops: CDR1 KGHSH, CDR2 LQKENI.

The rearrangement joins TRBV7-6 to TRBJ2-7; maybe TRBD2 (6 bases). The CDR3 totals 14 residues. Germline V CDR1 and CDR2: SGHVS, FNYEAQ. With 5 bases removed from V and 7 bases from J, the gap between germline ends came to 18 bases. The DNA of the CDR3 is TGTGCCAGCAGCCCGGAGGGCAGCGCCCGGGAGCAGTACTTC. It specifies CASSPEGSAREQYF.

The chain employs TRBV10-3 and TRBJ2-2, with TRBD1 matching over 9 bases. The CDR3 consists of 15 residues. After removal of 7 bases from V and 0 bases from J, the junction contained 3 bases not matched to a gene. CDR1 and CDR2 from the germline V gene are ENHRY and SYGVKD. The CDR3: CAITGQGSNTGELFF. For the CDR3, the DNA is TGTGCCATCACGGGACAGGGCTCGAACACCGGGGAGCTGTTTTTT.

The chain links TRBV7-3 to TRBJ2-1, with 14 bases aligning to TRBD2. The CDR3 is made up of 17 amino acids. V dropped 4 bases and J dropped 4; count of bases not matched to a gene: 6. Per the germline V gene, CDR1 is SGHTA and CDR2 is FQGTGA. CDR3 sequence: CASSWSGTSGGYNEQFF. In DNA form, the CDR3 reads TGTGCCAGCAGCTGGTCCGGGACTAGCGGGGGATACAATGAGCAGTTCTTC.

The rearrangement uses TRBV6-5 and TRBJ2-7; D call uncertain. The V and J ends lost 3 bases and 2 bases respectively, with 14 bases between them. The CDR3 contains 15 residues. Germline CDR1 is MNHEY and CDR2 is SVGAGI. CDR3 DNA sequence: TGTGCCAGCAGTTATCTCAGGTATCCAACCTACGAGCAGTACTTC. This sequence encodes CASSYLRYPTYEQYF.

The chain recombines TRBV12-3 or TRBV12-4 with TRBJ1-1; D gene uncertain. Trimming stripped 7 bases from V and 1 base from J, with 7 bases between. CDR3 size: 12 residues. In nucleotides, the CDR3 is TGTGCCAGCACCCGAGAGAACACTGAAGCTTTCTTT. Its protein is CASTRENTEAFF.

This clone came up a few times. The rearrangement joins TRBV7-8 to TRBJ1-2, with 10 bases aligning to TRBD1. The CDR3 sequence is 12 residues long. The germline CDR1 and CDR2 sequences are SGHVS and FQNEAQ. V gave up 5 bases and J gave up 7 bases; unmatched junction bases: 1. CDR3 sequence (DNA): TGTGCCAGCAGCCGGGACAGGGGTGGCTACACCTTC. This encodes CASSRDRGGYTF.

This chain connects TRBV19 to TRBJ1-1; D remains unclear. This CDR3 comprises 13 residues. Trimming took 3 bases from V and 7 from J, leaving 12 bases between them. Germline V gives CDR1 LNHDA, CDR2 SQIVND (reference sequence). CDR3 sequence (DNA): TGTGCCAGTAGTATCCCTGGTGAGATTGAAGCTTTCTTT. Its protein product is CASSIPGEIEAFF. Drawing the rest from reference TRBV19 and TRBJ1-1, the complete variable domain is DGGITQSPKYLFRKEGQNVTLSCEQNLNHDAMYWYRQDPGQGLRLIYYSQIVNDFQKGDIAEGYSVSREKKESFPLTVTSAQKNPTAFYLCASSIPGEIEAFFGQGTRLTVV.

V is TRBV3-1 (or the pseudogene TRBV3-2) and J is TRBJ2-3, with 9 bases fitting TRBD2. J lost 2 bases, V lost 3 bases, and 15 bases had no gene match. The CDR3 spans 19 residues. Looked up from germline, CDR1 is LGHDT and CDR2 is YNNKEL (reference sequence). DNA for the CDR3: TGTGCCAGCAGCCATAGCGGGGGTTCCCGAGCCCAGGTCACAGATACGCAGTATTTT. Its translation is CASSHSGGSRAQVTDTQYF.

V gene TRBV2 combines with J gene TRBJ1-5; D not certain. This CDR3 contains 14 residues. V lost 3 bases, J lost 9 bases, and 15 bases lay in between. Germline V gene lookup returns CDR1 SNHLY and CDR2 FYNNEI. The CDR3 nucleotides read TGTGCCAGCAGTGAGAACAGCCCGGAATCGCCCCAGCATTTT. It codes for CASSENSPESPQHF.

The V gene is TRBV7-8, the J gene TRBJ1-4, with 9 nucleotides matching TRBD1. V shed 6 bases and J 5 bases; nucleotides not matched to a gene: 7. The CDR3 covers 15 residues. Germline CDR1 and CDR2: SGHVS and FQNEAQ. This chain's CDR3 is CASRKTGTGNEKLFF. As DNA, the CDR3 is TGTGCCAGCAGGAAGACCGGGACAGGGAATGAAAAACTGTTTTTT. The whole variable domain, remainder taken from reference TRBV7-8 and TRBJ1-4, is GAGVSQSPRYKVAKRGQDVALRCDPISGHVSLFWYQQALGQGPEFLTYFQNEAQLDKSGLPSDRFFAERPEGSVSTLKIQRTQQEDSAVYLCASRKTGTGNEKLFFGSGTQLSVL.